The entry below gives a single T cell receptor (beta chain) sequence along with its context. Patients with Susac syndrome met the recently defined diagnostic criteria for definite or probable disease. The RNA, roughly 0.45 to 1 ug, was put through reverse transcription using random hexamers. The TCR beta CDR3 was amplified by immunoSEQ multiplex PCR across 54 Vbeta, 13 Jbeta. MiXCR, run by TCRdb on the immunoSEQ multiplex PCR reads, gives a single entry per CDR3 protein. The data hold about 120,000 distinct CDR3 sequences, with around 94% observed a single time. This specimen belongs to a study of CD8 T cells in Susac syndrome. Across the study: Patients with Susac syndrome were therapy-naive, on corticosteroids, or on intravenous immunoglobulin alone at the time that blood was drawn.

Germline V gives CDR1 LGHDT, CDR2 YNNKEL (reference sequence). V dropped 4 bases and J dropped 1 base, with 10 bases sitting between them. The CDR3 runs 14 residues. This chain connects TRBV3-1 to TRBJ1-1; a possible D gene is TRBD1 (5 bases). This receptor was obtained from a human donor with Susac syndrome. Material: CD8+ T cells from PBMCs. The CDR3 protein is CASSRDRRNTEAFF. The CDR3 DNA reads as TGTGCCAGCAGCCGAGACAGACGGAACACTGAAGCTTTCTTT.